This TCR beta chain stems from a study of T cells in Graves' hyperthyroidism and ophthalmopathy. The study, taken as a whole, reports: Among clonotypes expanded in thyroid above 0.001, most were also found in blood.

Amplified TCR beta CDR3 regions derived from RNA transcripts. The TCR CDR3 first-round RT-PCR relied on the HTBI primer set. TCRdb fed the multiplex PCR reads into MiXCR, producing one record per CDR3 protein. The data hold hundreds of thousands of distinct CDR3 sequences, with more than 11% observed a single time. This clonotype was detected many times. Its antigen is undetermined. Graves' hyperthyroidism is called stable when ophthalmopathy does not progress within 18 months. Those with hyperthyroidism were 18 to 65 years old, newly diagnosed, and ill for under 2 months. The PBMCs had their origin in 10 ml of fresh peripheral blood. Trimming removed 4 bases at V and 8 bases at J, with 17 bases between. Germline-derived CDR1 and CDR2 are SGHTA and FQGNSA. The CDR3 contains 14 residues.

The source of this sequence is a woman in her 30s with Graves' hyperthyroidism. This chain connects TRBV7-2 to TRBJ1-2; D gene unclear. The material sequenced was blood. The CDR3 DNA reads as TGTGCCAGCAGCTCCTCCGACCGGGAAAGGGGCTACACCTTC. It encodes CASSSSDRERGYTF.